This T cell receptor beta chain is drawn from a study of human T cells and chemical hapten exposure. Study overall: The upper back received 0.01% DPC by patch testing, with results read at 6 days. Patients, predominantly female, presented with alopecia areata, totalis or universalis.

A single record per CDR3 protein comes from TCRdb applying MiXCR to the RACE reads. The sample includes about 350,000 distinct CDR3 sequences, 5.5% of them seen just once. Indicated time point: pre-sensitization, week 0. Treatment in this sample: therapeutic diphenylcyclopropenone sensitization with weekly scalp DPC. This clonotype turned up a few times. As yet, its antigen is unknown. Compared with germline, one end of the junction differs, possibly owing to a read error. CDR1 SGHRS and CDR2 YFSETQ come from the germline V gene. The CDR3 loop spans 14 amino acids. Whole-study results and caveats: As the donors had alopecia, their immune response may differ from healthy people's.

The chain joins TRBV5-1 to TRBJ1-4, with TRBD1 matching 8 bases. Material: whole blood, obtained in connection with sensitization to the hapten diphenylcyclopropenone (DPC). The receptor was derived from a woman between 18 and 29 years old with alopecia areata. Some clones in this sample may be carry-over from other donors' samples. DNA of the CDR3: TGCGCCAGCAGTTTGGACAGGGCCAATGAAAAACTGTTTTTT. Translating gives CASSLDRANEKLFF.